The T cell receptor (beta chain) described here comes from a study of beta chain features in type 1 diabetes. Concerning this clone itself: The same CDR3 arises from other DNA sequences in this sample as well.

From germline, CDR1 is MNHNY and CDR2 SVGAGI (reference sequence). The CDR3 consists of 14 residues. Trimming left V 4 bases short and J 0 bases short, with 10 bases between. Reverse transcribing all isolated RNA meant expressed TCRB transcripts were sequenced. Some clones are missing from TCRdb's copy, which holds only in-frame ones; the method was immunoSEQ multiplex PCR. The table lists 850,000 to 900,000 clones, about a sixth of them singletons. The sequencing input was naive CD4+ T cells from blood. The receptor was isolated from a woman between 18 and 29 years old in good health. The V call is TRBV6-6, the J call TRBJ2-7; the D is unclear. The CDR3 sequence is CASSSSGSSYEQYF. CDR3 DNA: TGTGCCAGCAGTTCCTCCGGAAGCTCCTACGAGCAGTACTTC.